The T cell receptor (beta chain) described here comes from a study of T cell changes during pregnancy in multiple sclerosis. Germline loops: CDR1 SEHNR, CDR2 FQNEAQ (reference sequence). V lost 5 bases and J 0 bases, leaving 11 bases between the germline ends. This CDR3 region has 14 residues. Ten or more counts support this clone. Clones were sequenced by immunoSEQ multiplex PCR, and TCRdb holds only the in-frame ones, with some missing. The data show 65,000 to 85,000 clones, 94% seen once. The clonotype comes from a female donor with multiple sclerosis, enrolled in a pregnancy study. The sequencing used CD4+ T cells from peripheral blood mononuclear cells, collected after pregnancy. V and J are TRBV7-9 and TRBJ2-7; possible D gene TRBD2, 6 bases. The CDR3 DNA sequence: TGTGCCAGCAGCACAAGGGACTTCTCCTACGAGCAGTACTTC. Translation: CASSTRDFSYEQYF.